Here is one TCR beta chain with its context. Its antigen is still unknown. This record belongs to a study of tumor-infiltrating lymphocytes in primary liver carcinoma. Study-wide background: Surgical resection treated primary liver carcinoma in the patients. Patients of both sexes were 30 to 69 years old.

Researchers drew blood RNA from unsorted whole blood and extracted germline DNA as well. The authors made TCR beta cDNA from around 500 ng total RNA with a constant-region primer. Three rounds of nested multiplex PCR with slightly modified ARM-PCR produced TCR beta libraries. PCR rounds one and two used TRBV1-TRBV30 forward primers with a C-beta reverse primer for around 10 cycles each. Via MiXCR, TCRdb re-called the multiplex PCR reads, giving one row per CDR3 protein. Seen here are almost 200,000 distinct CDR3 sequences, roughly two thirds observed once, and the top ten hold approximately 6.6%. Findings and limits, study-wide: Bulk unsorted samples prevented comparison of CD4+ and CD8+ repertoires. Tumor-adjacent and tumor-blood pairs overlapped less than tumor region pairs did.

CDR3 length: 11 residues. CDR1 and CDR2 from the germline V gene are MDHEN and SYDVKM. V was pared by 4 bases and J by 6 bases, with 6 bases between. The sequence was obtained from an older woman with primary liver carcinoma and hepatitis B virus infection. Sequencing was carried out using peripheral blood. The chain combines TRBV28 with TRBJ1-1; no definite D call. The CDR3 is CASSSVPEAFF. The CDR3 DNA is TGTGCCAGCAGTTCCGTCCCTGAAGCTTTCTTT.